A selection of T cell receptor beta chains follows, all from one sample in a study of T cells in Graves' hyperthyroidism and ophthalmopathy. TCRdb ran MiXCR on the multiplex PCR reads and lists one entry per CDR3 protein. The sample lists more than 500,000 distinct CDR3 sequences, about 15% occurring once. Sequenced: blood. These receptors all come from a middle-aged woman with Graves' hyperthyroidism. Each CDR3 is given with its conserved first and last residue. Fields, in order: J gene, CDR3 length, V gene, CDR3 protein.

TRBJ2-5 | 15 | TRBV18 | CASSLQGLGQETQYF
TRBJ2-6 | 18 | TRBV19 | CASSRGTGGAFTANVLTF
TRBJ2-7 | 16 | TRBV4-1 | CASSQEGGLAGGERYF
TRBJ2-7 | 15 | TRBV6-4 | CASSDQSGASYEQYF
TRBJ1-2 | 14 | TRBV10-3 | CAITDGGLNYGYTF
TRBJ1-3 | 13 | TRBV20-1 | CSARPGSGNTIYF
TRBJ2-7 | 15 | TRBV11-2 | CASSYRQGSSYEQYF
TRBJ1-1 | 15 | TRBV19 | CASSSLPGLNTEAFF
TRBJ1-1 | 13 | TRBV6-1 | CASIPPGGTEAFF
TRBJ2-5 | 12 | TRBV24-1 | CAPGSSSKTQYF
TRBJ2-1 | 14 | TRBV5-1 | CASREESPWGEQFF
TRBJ1-1 | 14 | TRBV13 | CASSLIQAVTEAFF
TRBJ2-7 | 15 | TRBV27 | CASSLQLPSSYEQYF
TRBJ2-7 | 14 | TRBV24-1 | CATSDTGGGYEQYF
TRBJ2-7 | 23 | TRBV28 | CASSPLFGQGAEGWTSASYEQYF
TRBJ2-1 | 15 | TRBV18 | CASSTRSGSIDEQFF
TRBJ1-6 | 16 | TRBV27 | CASSSRQSTYNSPLHF
TRBJ2-1 | 14 | TRBV20-1 | CSARTSGSLNEQFF
TRBJ2-1 | 19 | TRBV5-1 | CASSSTSRFGTSSYNEQFF
TRBJ1-5 | 13 | TRBV27 | CASKKADNQPQHF
TRBJ2-1 | 13 | TRBV19 | CASSPHRDAEQFF
TRBJ2-7 | 15 | TRBV11-2 | CASSFVGQGDYEQYF
TRBJ2-2 | 16 | TRBV5-1 | CASSLVASGNTGELFF
TRBJ1-1 | 15 | TRBV10-3 | CAISEYGTDNTEAFF
TRBJ2-4 | 15 | TRBV18 | CASSPSRDRENIQYF
TRBJ2-1 | 16 | TRBV4-1 | CASSQPRTGIYNEQFF
TRBJ2-3 | 14 | TRBV20-1 | CSARGVGSTDTQYF